This T cell receptor (beta chain) was captured in a study of blood T cell repertoires in COVID-19. Whole-study context: Specimens from acute and convalescent COVID-19 originated in the United States, Italy and Spain. Sources were T cells, B-cell-depleted T cells, or PBMCs; the material itself was cDNA or gDNA.

This clone was counted once. Using immunoSEQ multiplex PCR, the repertoire was profiled, and TCRdb retains in-frame clones only, with some absent. The data contain under 200,000 clones, more than 75% of them seen just once; the ten biggest clones take up 9% to 12%. The CDR3 consists of 17 residues. Germline lookup yields CDR1 MGHRA and CDR2 YSYEKL. Trimming at V came to 0 bases and at J to 4 bases, leaving 5 bases not matched to a gene. This TCR was sampled from a woman between 65 and 79 years old with COVID-19, enrolled during active disease. Sample: peripheral blood. V and J are TRBV4-1 and TRBJ2-1, with TRBD2 identical over 11 bases. The DNA for the CDR3 is TGCGCCAGCAGCCAAGACCTTAGCGGGGGGGGATACAATGAGCAGTTCTTC. Translation gives CASSQDLSGGGYNEQFF.